This T cell receptor beta chain was documented in a study of identical twins. Study observations and caveats: In cord blood, abundant beta clonotypes had fewer insertions; memory showed no trend. Invariant MAIT and iNKT cells are populations that could partly confound zero-insertion analyses. Out-of-frame TCR alpha sharing in monozygotic twins exceeded recombination model predictions.

To note about this clonotype: Its antigen is undetermined.

Trimming removed 1 base from V and 4 bases from J; junction bases left unmatched: 13. The CDR3 runs to 18 residues. CDR1 and CDR2 from the germline V gene are SGHTA and FQGNSA. Template switching added a universal primer site, and cDNA bore unique molecular identifiers. A single record per CDR3 protein comes from TCRdb applying MiXCR to the 5' RACE reads. The sample lists 450,000 to 650,000 distinct CDR3 sequences, 9.6% seen once, with roughly 3% in the top ten. This sample was shared with a second study, whose subject was yellow fever vaccine responses in identical twins.

Source material: PBMCs. The clonotype originates from a woman younger than 30 in good health. The chain combines TRBV7-2 with TRBJ2-5; the match to TRBD2 covers 9 bases. In nucleotides, the CDR3 is TGTGCCAGCAGCTTAGGGCTTCTCGGCGGGAGGGGAACAGAGACCCAGTACTTC. Its protein product is CASSLGLLGGRGTETQYF.